This TCR beta chain stems from a study of patients and donors after allogeneic stem cell transplantation. In TCRdb, the RT-PCR reads were re-called with MiXCR into one record per CDR3 protein. The sample includes approximately 4,300 distinct CDR3 sequences, around 17% of them seen just once. The germline V gene encodes CDR1 DFQATT and CDR2 SNEGSKA (reference sequence). Trimming cost V 5 bases and J 2 bases, with 10 bases left between them. The CDR3 is made up of 12 amino acids. Sequencing was carried out using blood, either unsorted or a sorted T cell fraction (not recorded which). V usage is TRBV20-1 and J usage is TRBJ2-7; D remains unclear. The clonotype was recovered from a human donor who was either an allogeneic HSCT recipient or a stem cell or donor lymphocyte infusion donor (not recorded which). It is not recorded whose cells these are; they may come from a transplant donor. The CDR3 protein is CSAWTDTYEQYF. As DNA, the CDR3 is TGCAGTGCTTGGACGGATACCTACGAGCAGTACTTC.